This T cell receptor (beta chain) is drawn from a study of control samples from healthy donors and cancer patients. Method: immunoSEQ multiplex PCR; TCRdb's copy keeps in-frame clones and lacks some. The data show 21,000 or so clones, with more than 80% seen just once and 35% to 40% held by the top ten. Losses at the gene ends were 3 bases for V and 2 bases for J; bases not matched to a gene: 5. CDR1 is LGHDT and CDR2 is YNNKEL in the germline V gene (reference sequence). The CDR3 loop spans 15 amino acids. The receptor was derived from a man in his sixties with head and neck cancer. Sequencing was performed on PBMCs. The chain links TRBV3-1 (or the pseudogene TRBV3-2) to TRBJ1-2; 8 bases are a match to TRBD1. CDR3 protein: CASSHDGQGNYGYTF. The CDR3 DNA sequence: TGTGCCAGCAGCCACGACGGACAGGGCAACTATGGCTACACCTTC.